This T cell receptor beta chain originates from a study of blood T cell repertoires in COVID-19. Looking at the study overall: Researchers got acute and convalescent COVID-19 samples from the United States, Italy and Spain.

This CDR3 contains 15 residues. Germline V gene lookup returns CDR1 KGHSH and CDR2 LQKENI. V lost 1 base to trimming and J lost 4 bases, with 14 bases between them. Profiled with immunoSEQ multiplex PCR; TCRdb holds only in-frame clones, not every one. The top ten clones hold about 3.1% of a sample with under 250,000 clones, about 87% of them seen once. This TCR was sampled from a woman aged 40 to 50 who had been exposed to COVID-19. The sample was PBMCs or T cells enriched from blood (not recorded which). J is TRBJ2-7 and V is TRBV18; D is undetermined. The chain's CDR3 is CASSPHDTAQYEQYV. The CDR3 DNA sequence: TGTGCCAGCTCACCACACGATACAGCACAATACGAGCAGTACGTC.